The 9 T cell receptor beta chains in this list originate from one sample, sequenced in a study of Ad26.COV2.S vaccination and SARS-CoV-2 variants. Method: immunoSEQ multiplex PCR; TCRdb's copy keeps in-frame clones and lacks some. The table lists over 100,000 clones, around three quarters of them singletons. Here the sequenced sample was peripheral blood, taken after recovery from COVID-19. The receptors originated from a human donor who had recovered from COVID-19.

Only a few counts were recorded for this clone. The V call is TRBV28, the J call TRBJ2-3, with 7 bases fitting TRBD1. This CDR3 region has 12 residues. V lost 7 bases and J lost 7; bases outside the gene matches: 5. CDR1 and CDR2 (germline): MDHEN, SYDVKM. Here the CDR3 DNA reads TGTGCCAGCAAAACAGGGGACAATACGCAGTATTTT. Encoded protein: CASKTGDNTQYF.

V is TRBV29-1 and J is TRBJ2-5, with 16 bases that match TRBD2. V lost 3 bases and J lost 1; bases outside the gene matches: 8. Looked up from germline, CDR1 is SQVTM and CDR2 is ANQGSEA. The CDR3 sequence is 18 residues long. The DNA of the CDR3 is TGCAGCGTTGAGGGACTAGCGGGGGGGCCTACTATCCAAGAGACCCAGTACTTC. Translating gives CSVEGLAGGPTIQETQYF.

This chain uses TRBV3-1 (or the pseudogene TRBV3-2) with TRBJ2-1, with D maybe TRBD2 (6 bases). The CDR3 contains 12 residues. V lost 2 bases and J 15 bases, leaving 14 bases between the germline ends. Germline V gene sequence: CDR1 LGHDT, CDR2 YNNKEL (reference sequence). DNA of the CDR3: TGTGCCAGCAGCCAACGGAGGGGTCGTTGGTTCTTC. Its protein product is CASSQRRGRWFF.

This rearrangement joins TRBV6-5 to TRBJ2-7; TRBD1 aligns across 8 bases. V was pared by 5 bases and J by 6 bases, with 3 bases of the junction left unmatched. This CDR3 has 12 residues. The germline CDR1 and CDR2 sequences are MNHEY and SVGAGI. The CDR3 DNA reads TGTGCCAGCAGTCGAGACAGGGGCGAGCAGTACTTC. Amino acid sequence: CASSRDRGEQYF.

The chain employs TRBV5-5 and TRBJ2-2; TRBD1 or TRBD2 may be the D gene (5 bases each). Germline CDR1 is SGHKS and CDR2 is YYEKEE (reference sequence). This CDR3 spans 17 amino acids. V was trimmed by 0 bases and J by 1 base, leaving 13 bases between them. The CDR3 reads CASSLALWDQNTGELFF. The DNA for the CDR3 is TGTGCCAGCAGCTTGGCTTTGTGGGACCAGAACACCGGGGAGCTGTTTTTT.

The gene calls are TRBV5-6 and TRBJ1-4; D possibly corresponds to TRBD1 (5 bases). The CDR3 extends over 13 amino acids. Germline CDR1 reads SGHDT; CDR2 reads YYEEEE. V lost 4 bases to trimming and J lost 11 bases, with 15 bases between them. CDR3 residues: CASSVPGGSKLFF. Here the CDR3 DNA reads TGTGCCAGCAGCGTACCGGGGGGTAGCAAACTGTTTTTT.

The chain has TRBV5-1 and TRBJ2-5; TRBD2 matches at 14 bases. The CDR3 totals 13 residues. With V trimmed by 7 bases and J by 4 bases, 0 bases remained unmatched. Germline assignment: CDR1 SGHRS and CDR2 YFSETQ. CDR3 DNA: TGCGCCAGCGGGACTAGCGGGGGAGAGACCCAGTACTTC. Amino acids: CASGTSGGETQYF.

This chain uses TRBV28 with TRBJ1-4; no firm D call. Germline V lookup: CDR1 MDHEN, CDR2 SYDVKM. This CDR3 region has 14 residues. V dropped 6 bases and J dropped 2 bases, with 10 bases sitting between them. The CDR3 protein is CASSPHTTNEKLFF. The DNA of the CDR3 is TGTGCCAGCAGCCCCCACACCACTAATGAAAAACTGTTTTTT.

This chain connects TRBV28 to TRBJ1-3, with D tentatively TRBD1 (5 bases). The CDR3 runs 18 residues. Germline CDR1 and CDR2: MDHEN and SYDVKM. Trimming removed 4 bases at V and 0 bases at J, with 19 bases between. The CDR3 DNA follows: TGTGCCAGCAGTTCCCCCACACAGGAGTTAAGCTCTGGAAACACCATATATTTT. This codes for CASSSPTQELSSGNTIYF.